This TCR beta chain stems from a study of T-cell memory formation after mild COVID-19. For the study at large: TCR clusters were mostly donor specific.

Notes on this clonotype: The target antigen is unknown.

From germline, CDR1 is SGDLS and CDR2 YYNGEE. The CDR3 covers 16 residues. The trim removed 4 bases at V and 0 bases at J, leaving 7 bases unmatched. Findings and caveats of the study: What remained unconfirmed was the SARS-CoV-2 specificity of second-wave clones peaking on day 37.

TCRdb ran MiXCR on the 5' RACE reads and lists one entry per CDR3 protein. Of hundreds of thousands of distinct CDR3 sequences listed, roughly 22% are singletons. The receptor was isolated from an adult woman who had mild COVID-19 (a few samples of this study predate the infection). Cell type and time point are not known. The V gene is TRBV9, the J gene TRBJ2-7, with 10 bases fitting TRBD2. Sequenced sample: PBMCs or a T cell subset sorted from them (not recorded which). The CDR3 nucleotides are TGTGCCAGCAGCCGGGGACTAGCGAAGAGCTCCTACGAGCAGTACTTC. Amino acid sequence: CASSRGLAKSSYEQYF. Full variable domain (outside the CDR3, taken from reference TRBV9 and TRBJ2-7): DSGVTQTPKHLITATGQRVTLRCSPRSGDLSVYWYQQSLDQGLQFLIQYYNGEERAKGNILERFSAQQFPDLHSELNLSSLELGDSALYFCASSRGLAKSSYEQYFGPGTRLTVT.